Listed below are T cell receptor beta chains from one sample, sequenced in a study of blood T cell repertoires in COVID-19. TCRdb's table, derived via immunoSEQ multiplex PCR, lists solely in-frame clones and lacks some. The data hold 95,000 to 150,000 clones, with about 88% observed a single time. Sample: peripheral blood. These receptors all come from a woman older than 75 with acute or convalescent COVID-19. CDR3s include the opening cysteine and the closing phenylalanine or tryptophan. A D gene is named only where the DNA matches it firmly. Rows may omit the clone size; those that give it use once, few, many or a size class.

NA,TRBJ2-2,TRBD2,TRBV24-1,TGTGCCACCAGTGATTTTGGGCTAGCGGGAATGAACACCGGGGAGCTGTTTTTT,CATSDFGLAGMNTGELFF
NA,TRBJ2-1,NA,TRBV2,TGTGCCAGCAGGTTAGGGGTTGAGCAGTTCTTC,CASRLGVEQFF
NA,TRBJ2-1,NA,TRBV6-2/TRBV6-3,TGTGCCAGCAGTTACCGATTCAAACAGGGCAGCGCCTACAATGAGCAGTTCTTC,CASSYRFKQGSAYNEQFF
few,TRBJ1-2,NA,TRBV19,TGTGCCACCTTAGACAGACATAACTATGGCTACACCTTC,CATLDRHNYGYTF
once,TRBJ2-3,TRBD2,TRBV3-1/TRBV3-2,TGTGCCAGCAGCGGCGGGAGTATAGTAGGCACAGATACGCAGTATTTT,CASSGGSIVGTDTQYF
NA,TRBJ2-1,NA,TRBV5-5,TGTGCCAGCAGCTTGGAGCTAGCGAGGCACAATGAGCAGTTCTTC,CASSLELARHNEQFF
once,TRBJ2-1,NA,TRBV7-2,TGTGCCAGCAGCCCTAGGAGGACCCTCTACAATGAGCAGTTCTTC,CASSPRRTLYNEQFF
once,TRBJ2-5,NA,TRBV15,TGTGCCACCAGCAGAGATCTAGCGAAAGAGACCCAGTACTTC,CATSRDLAKETQYF
few,TRBJ1-4,NA,TRBV4-3,TGCGCCAGCAGCCAAGATATAGAAGAAAAACTGTTTTTT,CASSQDIEEKLFF
NA,TRBJ1-3,TRBD1,TRBV28,TGTGCCAGCAGGTTAACAGGGGGCGCCTCTGGAAACACCATATATTTT,CASRLTGGASGNTIYF
NA,TRBJ1-2,NA,TRBV5-6,TGTGCCAGCAGCCCGACAGGCCTCTATGGCTACACCTTC,CASSPTGLYGYTF
NA,TRBJ2-1,TRBD2,TRBV5-1,TGCGCCAGCAGCTTGGGGGGAGGGGTTTCCTACAATGAGCAGTTCTTC,CASSLGGGVSYNEQFF
NA,TRBJ1-6,TRBD1,TRBV7-3,TGTGCCAGCAGCTTAACGGGACAGTGGCGCTCACCCCTCCACTTT,CASSLTGQWRSPLHF
few,TRBJ2-2,TRBD2,TRBV10-1,TGCGCCAGCAGTGAGCGGCTAGCGGGGGGGCCGAACACCGGGGAGCTGTTTTTT,CASSERLAGGPNTGELFF
NA,TRBJ2-1,NA,TRBV11-3,TGTGCCAGCAGCCTTTCCCGGGGAGCTAACAATGAGCAGTTCTTC,CASSLSRGANNEQFF
NA,TRBJ2-7,NA,TRBV25-1,TGTGCCAGCAGTGACCCGGGGGGCCACTACGAGCAGTACTTC,CASSDPGGHYEQYF
NA,TRBJ2-7,TRBD2,TRBV7-2,TGTGCCAGCAGCCAGGGACTAGCGGGCACCTACGAGCAGTACTTC,CASSQGLAGTYEQYF
NA,TRBJ1-4,NA,TRBV7-2,TGTGCCAGCAGCTTAGGATCAGGGTTAAATGAAAAACTGTTTTTT,CASSLGSGLNEKLFF
NA,TRBJ2-4,TRBD1,TRBV13,TGTGCCAGCAGCTCCCTCAGGGGGAGCCTTGCCAAAAACATTCAGTACTTC,CASSSLRGSLAKNIQYF
NA,TRBJ1-1,NA,TRBV5-1,TGCGCCAGCAGCTTGGAGGGAGGTAACACTGAAGCTTTCTTT,CASSLEGGNTEAFF
once,TRBJ2-2,NA,TRBV5-1,TGCGCCAGCAGCTTGGGAATTTCGGACACCGGGGAGCTGTTTTTT,CASSLGISDTGELFF
NA,TRBJ1-2,NA,TRBV28,TGTGCCAGCAGTTTACGGGCGGGCGGCTACACCTTC,CASSLRAGGYTF
NA,TRBJ1-2,NA,TRBV28,TGTGCCAGCAGTCCGGACAGCTATGGCTATGGCTACACCTTC,CASSPDSYGYGYTF
NA,TRBJ1-2,TRBD1,TRBV3-1/TRBV3-2,TGTGCCAGCCAAGACGGGACAGTTGGCTACACCTTC,CASQDGTVGYTF
NA,TRBJ1-1,TRBD1,TRBV2,TGTGCCAGCGAGGGACAGGTCTACACTGAAGCTTTCTTT,CASEGQVYTEAFF
NA,TRBJ2-2,TRBD1,TRBV24-1,TGTGCCACCAGTGAAATGGGACAGGGGAACACCGGGGAGCTGTTTTTT,CATSEMGQGNTGELFF
NA,TRBJ2-7,TRBD1,TRBV27,TGTGCCAGCCGGTATCAATCCGGGACAGGAAAGGAGCAGTACTTC,CASRYQSGTGKEQYF
few,TRBJ1-6,NA,TRBV3-1/TRBV3-2,TGTGCCAGCAGCCAAGTCGGGTATTCACCCCTCCACTTT,CASSQVGYSPLHF
NA,TRBJ1-3,NA,TRBV6-1,TGTGCCAGCAGTGAAAGGGGCTCTGGAAACACCATATATTTT,CASSERGSGNTIYF
NA,TRBJ2-5,NA,TRBV27,TGTGCCAGCAGTTTATGGTTTACCCCAGGCAGGGTGGAGACCCAGTACTTC,CASSLWFTPGRVETQYF
once,TRBJ2-2,TRBD2,TRBV4-3,TGCGCCAGCAGCCAAGATGCCCCAGCGGGGGGGCGGTATACCGGGGAGCTGTTTTTT,CASSQDAPAGGRYTGELFF
NA,TRBJ1-1,TRBD1,TRBV5-1,TGCGCCAGCAGCTTGGAACCCGGGACAGGGAACACTGAAGCTTTCTTT,CASSLEPGTGNTEAFF
NA,TRBJ1-2,NA,TRBV5-1,TGCGCCAGCAGCTTGGGACAGCTTAACTATGGCTACACCTTC,CASSLGQLNYGYTF
NA,TRBJ1-3,NA,TRBV9,TGTGCCAGCAGCGTAGGGAGGTTTTCAAGAATTGGAAACACCATATATTTT,CASSVGRFSRIGNTIYF
NA,TRBJ1-2,TRBD1,TRBV5-1,TGCGCCAGCAGCCACGGGCAGGGGGTCATCGGCTACACCTTC,CASSHGQGVIGYTF
NA,TRBJ1-1,TRBD1,TRBV7-9,TGTGCCAGCAGCTTACAGGGGGGGAACACTGAAGCTTTCTTT,CASSLQGGNTEAFF
NA,TRBJ1-2,TRBD1,TRBV5-4,TGTGCCAGCAGCTTGGCAGGGGGCGACTATGGCTACACCTTC,CASSLAGGDYGYTF
NA,TRBJ2-1,NA,TRBV20-1,TGCAGTGCTACACAGGGCAATGAGCAGTTCTTC,CSATQGNEQFF
NA,TRBJ1-4,TRBD1,TRBV28,TGTGCCAGCAGTGCTACAGGGGGGGGGAATGAAAAACTGTTTTTT,CASSATGGGNEKLFF
NA,TRBJ1-5,TRBD1,TRBV3-1/TRBV3-2,TGTGCCAGCAGCCAAGCCGGACAGGGTGAGGATCAGCCCCAGCATTTT,CASSQAGQGEDQPQHF
NA,TRBJ2-7,NA,TRBV2,TGTGCCAGCAGTTTGGGAGGCTACGAGCAGTACTTC,CASSLGGYEQYF
NA,TRBJ2-2,TRBD2,TRBV4-3,TGCGCCAGCAGCCAAGAGAGGGCTAGCGGGGCGAACACCGGGGAGCTGTTTTTT,CASSQERASGANTGELFF
NA,TRBJ2-4,NA,TRBV21-1,TGTGCCAGCAGCCCCCAGGACAGACCTAATGAACTGCTAGCCAAAAACATTCAGTACTTC,CASSPQDRPNELLAKNIQYF
NA,TRBJ2-3,TRBD2,TRBV5-5,TGTGCCAGCAGCTTGGCTGGACTAGCGCTAAGCACAGATACGCAGTATTTT,CASSLAGLALSTDTQYF
NA,TRBJ2-7,NA,TRBV7-8,TGTGCCAGCACCGAAGGGGGAGTCTCCTACGAGCAGTACTTC,CASTEGGVSYEQYF